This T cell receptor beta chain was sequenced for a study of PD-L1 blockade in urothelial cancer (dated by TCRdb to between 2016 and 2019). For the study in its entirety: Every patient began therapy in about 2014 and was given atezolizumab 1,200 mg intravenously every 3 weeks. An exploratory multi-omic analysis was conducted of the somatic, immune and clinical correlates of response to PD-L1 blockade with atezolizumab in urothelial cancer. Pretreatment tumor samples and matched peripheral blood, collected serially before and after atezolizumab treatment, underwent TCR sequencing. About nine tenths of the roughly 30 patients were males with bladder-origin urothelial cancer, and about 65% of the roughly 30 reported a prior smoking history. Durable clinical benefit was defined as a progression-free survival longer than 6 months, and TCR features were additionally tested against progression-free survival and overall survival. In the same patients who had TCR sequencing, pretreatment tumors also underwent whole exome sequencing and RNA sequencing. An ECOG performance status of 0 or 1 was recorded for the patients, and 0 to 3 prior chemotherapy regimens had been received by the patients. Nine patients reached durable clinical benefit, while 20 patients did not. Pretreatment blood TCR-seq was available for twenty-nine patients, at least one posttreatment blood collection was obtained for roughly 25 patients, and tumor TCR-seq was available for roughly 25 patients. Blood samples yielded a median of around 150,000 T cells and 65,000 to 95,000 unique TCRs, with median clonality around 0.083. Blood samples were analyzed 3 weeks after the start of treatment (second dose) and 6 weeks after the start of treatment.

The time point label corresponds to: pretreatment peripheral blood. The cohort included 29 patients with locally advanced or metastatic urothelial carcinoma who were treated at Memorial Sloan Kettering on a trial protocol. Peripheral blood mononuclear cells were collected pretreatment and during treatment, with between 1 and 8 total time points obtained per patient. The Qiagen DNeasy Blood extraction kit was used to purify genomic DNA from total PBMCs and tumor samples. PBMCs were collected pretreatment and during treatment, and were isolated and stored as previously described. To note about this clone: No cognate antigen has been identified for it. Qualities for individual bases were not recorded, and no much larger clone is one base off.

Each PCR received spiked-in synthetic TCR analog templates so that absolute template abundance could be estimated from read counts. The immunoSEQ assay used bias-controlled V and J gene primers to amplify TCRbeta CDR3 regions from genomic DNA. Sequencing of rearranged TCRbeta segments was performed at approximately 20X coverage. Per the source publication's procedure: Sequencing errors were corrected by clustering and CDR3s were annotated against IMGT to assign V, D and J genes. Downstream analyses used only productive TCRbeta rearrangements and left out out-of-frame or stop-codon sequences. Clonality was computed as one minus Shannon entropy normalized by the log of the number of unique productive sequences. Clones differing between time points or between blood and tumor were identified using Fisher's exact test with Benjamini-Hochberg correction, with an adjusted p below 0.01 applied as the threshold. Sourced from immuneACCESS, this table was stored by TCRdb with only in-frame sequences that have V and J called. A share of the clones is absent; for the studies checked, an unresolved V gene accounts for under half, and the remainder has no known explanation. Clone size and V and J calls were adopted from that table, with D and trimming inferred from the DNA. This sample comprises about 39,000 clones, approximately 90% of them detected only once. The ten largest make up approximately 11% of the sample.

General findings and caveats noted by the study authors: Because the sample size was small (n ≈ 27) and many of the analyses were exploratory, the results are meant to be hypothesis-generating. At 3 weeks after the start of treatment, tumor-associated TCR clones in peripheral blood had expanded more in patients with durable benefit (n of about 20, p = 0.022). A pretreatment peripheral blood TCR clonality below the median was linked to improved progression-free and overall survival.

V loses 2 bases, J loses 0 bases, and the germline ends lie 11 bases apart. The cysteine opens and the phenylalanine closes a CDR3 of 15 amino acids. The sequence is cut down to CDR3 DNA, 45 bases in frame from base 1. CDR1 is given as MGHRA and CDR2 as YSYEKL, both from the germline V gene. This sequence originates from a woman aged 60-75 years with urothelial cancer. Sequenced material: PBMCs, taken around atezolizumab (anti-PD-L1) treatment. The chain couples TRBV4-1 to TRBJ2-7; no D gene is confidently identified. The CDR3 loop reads CASSQLLFSSYEQYF. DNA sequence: TGCGCCAGCAGCCAACTTCTCTTTAGCTCCTACGAGCAGTACTTC.